This T cell receptor (beta chain) originates from a study of T cells in Graves' hyperthyroidism and ophthalmopathy. TCR beta CDR3 region amplification was performed from RNA transcripts. Carried out on the TCR CDR3, a first-round RT-PCR used the HTBI primer set. TCRdb fed the multiplex PCR reads into MiXCR, producing one record per CDR3 protein. The sample has hundreds of thousands of distinct CDR3 sequences; roughly 37% are singletons. The CDR3 has 14 residues. V shed 0 bases, J shed 6 bases, and the junction held 6 bases outside the gene matches. CDR1 SGHRS and CDR2 YFSETQ come from the germline V gene. The diagnostic basis comprised clinical symptoms, serum thyroxine and TRAb, thyroid ultrasound and orbital computed tomography.

Sequencing was performed on blood. The genes are TRBV5-1 and TRBJ2-7; 7 bases are shared with TRBD1. This TCR was sampled from a man younger than 30 with Graves' hyperthyroidism. The CDR3 protein is CASSLAEGAAEQYF. The CDR3 DNA reads as TGCGCCAGCAGCTTGGCCGAGGGGGCAGCCGAGCAGTACTTC.